This TCR beta chain was found in a study of early T cells in non-severe SARS-CoV-2 infection. Study-wide context: It was bulk RNA from unsorted whole blood that was sequenced, and the chains were unpaired.

Each CDR3 protein gets one entry after TCRdb re-called the 5' RACE reads with MiXCR. The table records over 75,000 distinct CDR3 sequences, 15% of them present only once. This clonotype was seen only a few times. The ends were cut back, 6 bases at V and 9 bases at J, with 20 bases in the middle. The V gene's germline CDR1 is MNHEY and CDR2 SVGEGT. The CDR3 spans 14 residues. The chain is built from TRBV6-2 or TRBV6-3 and TRBJ1-1; a possible D gene is TRBD1 (6 bases). Sequencing input: whole blood. The receptor comes from an adult who was a healthcare worker with PCR-confirmed SARS-CoV-2 infection or an uninfected control (not recorded which). Here the CDR3 DNA reads TGTGCCAGCAGCCGGGATCCCGGGACAAGTCAAGCTTTCTTT. As protein: CASSRDPGTSQAFF.